Listed here is a single T cell receptor (beta chain). Germline V gene data show CDR1 as MDHEN and CDR2 as SYDVKM. This CDR3 is 14 amino acids long. Trimming removed 10 bases from V and 8 bases from J; junction bases left unmatched: 8. This entry is derived from a study of naive and memory T cell subsets. Both TRBC1 and TRBC2 were covered by a beta constant-region primer of two equimolar oligonucleotides. TCRdb recomputed calls from the UMI-ligation and nested PCR reads with MiXCR, one row per CDR3 protein. Here the sample spans approximately 140,000 distinct CDR3 sequences, over 15% being singletons. Sequencing was performed on naive CD4+ T cells from blood. The chain links TRBV28 to TRBJ2-1, with 13 bases lining up with TRBD2. The clonotype was recovered from a human donor in good health. The CDR3 region is CATWTSGSGDEQFF. The CDR3 DNA follows: TGTGCCACCTGGACTAGCGGGAGCGGGGATGAGCAGTTCTTC.